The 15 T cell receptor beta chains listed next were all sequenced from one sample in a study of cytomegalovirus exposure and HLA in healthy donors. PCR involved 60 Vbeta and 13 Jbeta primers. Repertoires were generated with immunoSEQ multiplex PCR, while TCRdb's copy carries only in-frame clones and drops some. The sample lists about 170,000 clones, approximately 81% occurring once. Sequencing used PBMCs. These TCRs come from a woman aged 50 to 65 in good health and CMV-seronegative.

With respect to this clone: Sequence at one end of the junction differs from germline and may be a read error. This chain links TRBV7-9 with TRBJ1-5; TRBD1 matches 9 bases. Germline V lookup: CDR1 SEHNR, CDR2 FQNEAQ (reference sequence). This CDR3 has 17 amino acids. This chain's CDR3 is CSSSLGTGTGGNQPQHF. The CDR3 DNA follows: TGTTCCAGCAGCCTCGGGACAGGGACAGGAGGCAATCAGCCCCAGCATTTT.

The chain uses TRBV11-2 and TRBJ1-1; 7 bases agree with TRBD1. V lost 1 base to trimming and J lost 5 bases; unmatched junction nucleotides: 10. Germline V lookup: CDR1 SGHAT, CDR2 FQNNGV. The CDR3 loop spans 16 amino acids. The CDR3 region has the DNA TGTGCCAGCAGCTTAGGCCTCAGGGGGTGGGGAACTGAAGCTTTCTTT. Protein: CASSLGLRGWGTEAFF. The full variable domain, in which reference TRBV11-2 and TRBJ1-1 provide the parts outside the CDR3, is EAGVAQSPRYKIIEKRQSVAFWCNPISGHATLYWYQQILGQGPKLLIQFQNNGVVDDSQLPKDRFSAERLKGVDSTLKIQPAKLEDSAVYLCASSLGLRGWGTEAFFGQGTRLTVV.

CDR3 region: CASSAWLNTEAFF. CDR3 bases: TGTGCCAGCAGTGCGTGGCTGAACACTGAAGCTTTCTTT. The rearrangement joins TRBV2 to TRBJ1-1; D is ambiguous. V was pared by 4 bases and J by 0 bases, with 6 bases between. The length of the CDR3 is 13 residues. Germline values: CDR1 SNHLY, CDR2 FYNNEI.

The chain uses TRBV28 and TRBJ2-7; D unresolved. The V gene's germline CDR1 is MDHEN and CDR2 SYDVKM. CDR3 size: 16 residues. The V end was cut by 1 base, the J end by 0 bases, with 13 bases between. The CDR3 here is CASSLLGATSSYEQYF. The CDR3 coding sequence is TGTGCCAGCAGTTTATTAGGAGCCACCAGCTCCTACGAGCAGTACTTC.

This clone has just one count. In DNA, the CDR3 is TGCGCCAGCAGCTTGGCGAAGCTTAGCGGGGGTTACGAGCAGTACTTC. Residues: CASSLAKLSGGYEQYF. The rearrangement joins TRBV5-1 to TRBJ2-7, with TRBD2 matching 9 bases. The V segment lost 0 bases and the J segment 4 bases; nucleotides outside the gene matches: 8. The CDR3 length is 16 residues. Per the germline V gene, CDR1 is SGHRS and CDR2 is YFSETQ.

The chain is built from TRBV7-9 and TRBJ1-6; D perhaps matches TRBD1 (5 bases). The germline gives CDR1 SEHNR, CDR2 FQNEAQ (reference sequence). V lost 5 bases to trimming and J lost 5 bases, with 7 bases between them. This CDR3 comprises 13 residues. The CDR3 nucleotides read TGTGCCAGCAGCATGACAGATAATTCACCCCTCCACTTT. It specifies CASSMTDNSPLHF.

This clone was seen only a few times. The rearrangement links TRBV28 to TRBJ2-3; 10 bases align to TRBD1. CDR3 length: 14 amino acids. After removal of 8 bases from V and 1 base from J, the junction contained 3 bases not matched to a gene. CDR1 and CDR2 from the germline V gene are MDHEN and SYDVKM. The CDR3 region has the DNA TGTGCCAGCTCCGGGACAGGGGGCACAGATACGCAGTATTTT. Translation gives CASSGTGGTDTQYF.

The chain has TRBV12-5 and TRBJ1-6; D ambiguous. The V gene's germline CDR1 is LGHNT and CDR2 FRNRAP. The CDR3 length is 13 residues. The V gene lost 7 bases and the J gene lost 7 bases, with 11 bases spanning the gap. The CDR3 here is CASATAGNSPLHF. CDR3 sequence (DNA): TGTGCTAGTGCTACGGCAGGCAATTCACCCCTCCACTTT.

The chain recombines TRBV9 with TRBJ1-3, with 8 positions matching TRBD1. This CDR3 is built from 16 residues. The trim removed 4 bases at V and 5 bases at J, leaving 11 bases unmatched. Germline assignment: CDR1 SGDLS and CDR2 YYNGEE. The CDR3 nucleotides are TGTGCCAGCAGCCCCGGACAGGGTGATCAACGAAACACCATATATTTT. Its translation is CASSPGQGDQRNTIYF.

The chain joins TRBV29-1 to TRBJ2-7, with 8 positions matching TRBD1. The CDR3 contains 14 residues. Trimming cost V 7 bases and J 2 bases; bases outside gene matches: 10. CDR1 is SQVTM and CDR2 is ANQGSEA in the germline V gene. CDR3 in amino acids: CSATTGQGPYEQYF. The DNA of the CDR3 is TGCAGCGCCACCACCGGACAGGGCCCCTACGAGCAGTACTTC.

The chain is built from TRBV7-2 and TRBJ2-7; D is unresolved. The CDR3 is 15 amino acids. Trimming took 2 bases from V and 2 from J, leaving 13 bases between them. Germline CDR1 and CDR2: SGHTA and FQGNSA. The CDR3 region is CASSLTLLPTYEQYF. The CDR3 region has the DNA TGTGCCAGCAGCTTAACTCTACTACCGACCTACGAGCAGTACTTC. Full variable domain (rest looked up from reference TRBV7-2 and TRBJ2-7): GAGVSQSPSNKVTEKGKDVELRCDPISGHTALYWYRQSLGQGLEFLIYFQGNSAPDKSGLPSDRFSAERTGGSVSTLTIQRTQQEDSAVYLCASSLTLLPTYEQYFGPGTRLTVT.

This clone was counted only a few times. Here the CDR3 DNA reads TGTGCCAGCTCACCTGGGTCAGGAGGCCATCAGCCCCAGCATTTT. Amino acid sequence: CASSPGSGGHQPQHF. The chain has TRBV18 and TRBJ1-5; D remains ambiguous. With 3 bases removed from V and 5 bases from J, the gap between germline ends came to 14 bases. Germline V lookup: CDR1 KGHSH, CDR2 LQKENI. This CDR3 has 15 amino acids.

The CDR3 loop reads CASSGQGATTKNIQYF. As DNA, the CDR3 is TGTGCCAGCAGCGGACAGGGGGCGACGACCAAAAACATTCAGTACTTC. This chain uses TRBV27 with TRBJ2-4; TRBD1 matches at 11 bases. Per the germline V gene, CDR1 is MNHEY and CDR2 is SMNVEV (reference sequence). V trimming: 6 bases; J trimming: 2 bases; junction bases outside the gene matches: 6. The CDR3 extends over 16 amino acids.

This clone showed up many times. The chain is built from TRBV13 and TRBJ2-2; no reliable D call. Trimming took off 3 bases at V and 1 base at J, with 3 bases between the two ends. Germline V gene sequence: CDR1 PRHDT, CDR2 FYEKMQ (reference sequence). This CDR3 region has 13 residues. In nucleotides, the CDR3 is TGTGCCAGCAGCTTCGGGAACACCGGGGAGCTGTTTTTT. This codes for CASSFGNTGELFF.

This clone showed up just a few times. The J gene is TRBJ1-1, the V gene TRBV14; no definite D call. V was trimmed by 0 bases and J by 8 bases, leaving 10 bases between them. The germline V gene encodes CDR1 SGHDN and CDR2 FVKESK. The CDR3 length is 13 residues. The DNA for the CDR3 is TGTGCCAGCAGCCAAGAAGTTGCGCCCGAAGCTTTCTTT. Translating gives CASSQEVAPEAFF.